The next 5 T cell receptor beta chains were all read from a single sample in a study of cytotoxic CD8 clonotypes in ibrutinib-treated CLL. Assay used: immunoSEQ multiplex PCR; TCRdb lists only in-frame clones, some missing. Among 70,000 to 85,000 clones listed, 80% were seen once. The sequences come from PBMCs, collected at disease progression, from a patient treated with ibrutinib. The receptor set was obtained from a human donor with chronic lymphocytic leukemia.

V and J are TRBV18 and TRBJ1-5; D gene uncertain. Germline CDR1 reads KGHSH; CDR2 reads LQKENI. This CDR3 comprises 12 residues. The ends were cut back, 5 bases at V and 5 bases at J, with 7 bases in the middle. The CDR3 sequence: CASSGGDQPQHF. The DNA of the CDR3 is TGTGCCAGCTCAGGCGGGGATCAGCCCCAGCATTTT.

This clone was detected only once. The CDR3 spells CASSVERGWTGVFSGGYTF. The DNA of the CDR3 is TGTGCCAGCAGCGTAGAAAGGGGGTGGACAGGGGTTTTTTCCGGTGGCTACACCTTC. V usage is TRBV9 and J usage is TRBJ1-2, with 9 bases aligning to TRBD1. Germline assignment: CDR1 SGDLS and CDR2 YYNGEE. The CDR3 is 19 residues long. Trimming took 0 bases from V and 7 from J; bases not matched to a gene: 19.

The genes are TRBV11-3 and TRBJ2-3; maybe TRBD1 (5 bases). Trimming removed 1 base from V and 1 base from J, with 6 bases in between. This CDR3 comprises 14 residues. CDR1 and CDR2 from the germline V gene are SGHNT and YENEEA. CDR3 DNA: TGTGCCAGCAGCTTAGCCAGGGGCACAGATACGCAGTATTTT. As protein: CASSLARGTDTQYF.

The chain carries TRBV28 and TRBJ1-3; D is unresolved. The germline gives CDR1 MDHEN, CDR2 SYDVKM. The CDR3 runs 15 residues. Trimming took off 6 bases at V and 4 bases at J, with 16 bases between the two ends. Here the CDR3 reads CASRLEGFAGNTIYF. The CDR3 DNA reads TGTGCCAGCAGGCTCGAGGGTTTTGCCGGAAACACCATATATTTT.

The V and J genes are TRBV5-6 and TRBJ1-3; D might be TRBD1 (5 bases). The V end lost 0 bases, the J end lost 0 bases, and 13 bases lay between the germline ends. The CDR3 loop spans 17 amino acids. The V gene's germline CDR1 is SGHDT and CDR2 YYEEEE. The CDR3 DNA reads as TGTGCCAGCAGCTTGGTGGGGACCGCTAACTCTGGAAACACCATATATTTT. Protein sequence: CASSLVGTANSGNTIYF. The entire variable domain, with the rest obtained from reference TRBV5-6 and TRBJ1-3, is as follows: DAGVTQSPTHLIKTRGQQVTLRCSPKSGHDTVSWYQQALGQGPQFIFQYYEEEERQRGNFPDRFSGHQFPNYSSELNVNALLLGDSALYLCASSLVGTANSGNTIYFGEGSWLTVV.